This TCR beta chain was identified in a study of CXCR3-negative and CXCR3-positive naive CD8 T cells. Study outcomes and limitations: The study found comparably high diversity in both naive subsets and much lower diversity in memory CD8+ cells. Similar TRBV-TRBJ usage was seen in naive cells (both CXCR3-negative and CXCR3-positive), but memory cells differed. Hydrophobicity was higher for TRB CDR3s found in CXCR3-positive naive cells than in CXCR3-negative naive cells.

Concerning this clonotype itself: Its target is unknown.

Germline V lookup: CDR1 SGHVS, CDR2 FQNEAQ. This CDR3 has 17 amino acids. TRB cDNA libraries were made by UMI-labeled 5' RACE. One entry per CDR3 protein, without DNA, is what TCRdb gives after re-calling the 5' RACE reads. The repertoire shows 100,000 to 150,000 distinct CDR3 sequences; the top ten hold approximately 0.54%. A CD45RO-CCR7+CD27+CD95- phenotype identified naive CD8+ T cells. Sequenced: naive CXCR3+ CD8+ T cells from blood. The subset is: CD45RO-CCR7+CD27+CD95- naive CD8+ T cells expressing CXCR3 (TNR3+). This TCR came from a human donor in good health. Some clones in this sample may be carry-over from other donors' samples. This sequence joins TRBV7-8 and TRBJ2-1; TCRdb lists TRBD2, though no DNA is available to test this call. The CDR3 here is CASSLLLLAGDGNEQFF.